Listed here are 15 T cell receptor beta chains from one sample, sequenced in a study of CD8 T cells in Susac syndrome. The RNA input was roughly 0.45 to 1 ug, and it was reverse transcribed with random hexamers. Via MiXCR, TCRdb re-called the immunoSEQ multiplex PCR reads, giving one row per CDR3 protein. The repertoire holds more than 80,000 distinct CDR3 sequences, with around 94% as singletons. The sequencing input was CD8+ T cells from PBMCs. The receptors stem from a human donor with Susac syndrome.

The chain employs TRBV6-2 or TRBV6-3 and TRBJ2-6; D gene uncertain. The germline V gene has CDR1 MNHEY and CDR2 SVGEGT. The CDR3 covers 17 residues. V gave up 8 bases and J gave up 0 bases, with 17 bases separating them. Written as DNA, the CDR3 is TGTGCCAGCCAAACGGTGCTGTTGAGCTCTGGGGCCAACGTCCTGACTTTC. Residues: CASQTVLLSSGANVLTF.

This rearrangement joins TRBV3-1 to TRBJ2-7; 7 bases are shared with TRBD1. This CDR3 spans 15 amino acids. The germline V gene encodes CDR1 LGHDT and CDR2 YNNKEL (reference sequence). Trimming at V came to 0 bases and at J to 3 bases, leaving 5 bases not matched to a gene. CDR3 amino acids: CASSQDRGTDYEQYF. CDR3 sequence (DNA): TGTGCCAGCAGCCAAGATCGTGGGACAGACTACGAGCAGTACTTC.

This chain connects TRBV12-3 or TRBV12-4 to TRBJ2-5; possibly TRBD2 for D (7 bases). CDR3 length equals 15 residues. The V end lost 6 bases, the J end lost 5 bases, and 19 bases lay between the germline ends. The CDR3 coding sequence is TGTGCCAGCAGCCCCGGTGGCGGGGGCGGGGAGACCCAGTACTTC. Its translation is CASSPGGGGGETQYF.

V and J are TRBV27 and TRBJ2-7; no reliable D call. The germline CDR1 and CDR2 sequences are MNHEY and SMNVEV (reference sequence). The CDR3 extends over 14 amino acids. V lost 3 bases and J lost 5, with 14 bases in between. The CDR3 loop reads CASSLSETNHEQYF. The CDR3 DNA sequence: TGTGCCAGCAGTTTGTCAGAAACTAACCACGAGCAGTACTTC.

This clonotype was detected a few times. The CDR3 DNA is TGTGCCAGCAGGGGGGATGGCTACACCTTC. It codes for CASRGDGYTF. The V and J genes are TRBV25-1 and TRBJ1-2; possible D gene TRBD1, 5 bases. Per the germline V gene, CDR1 is MGHDK and CDR2 is SYGVNS. The CDR3 is 10 amino acids. Trimming removed 6 bases from V and 6 bases from J, with 5 bases in between.

Only one count was recorded for this clonotype. This chain joins TRBV13 and TRBJ1-6, with D hard to call. Germline values: CDR1 PRHDT, CDR2 FYEKMQ (reference sequence). The V gene lost 2 bases and the J gene lost 18 bases, with 14 bases spanning the gap. The CDR3 has 12 residues. CDR3 sequence reads: CASSLSNGHPHF. The CDR3 nucleotides are TGTGCCAGCAGCTTATCGAACGGTCATCCCCACTTT.

The gene calls are TRBV20-1 and TRBJ1-2, with a possible D match to TRBD1 (5 bases). V gave up 6 bases and J gave up 4 bases, with 27 bases separating them. Germline CDR1 DFQATT, CDR2 SNEGSKA (reference sequence). The CDR3 sequence is 17 residues long. The chain's CDR3 is CSAPRPAGDRYFYGYTF. In nucleotides, the CDR3 is TGCAGTGCACCTCGACCCGCCGGGGACCGCTACTTCTATGGCTACACCTTC.

The chain employs TRBV27 and TRBJ2-1, with D perhaps given as TRBD1 or TRBD2 (5 bases each). V lost 6 bases, J lost 9 bases, and 9 bases lay in between. The CDR3 extends over 11 amino acids. Germline lookup yields CDR1 MNHEY and CDR2 SMNVEV (reference sequence). CDR3 coding DNA: TGTGCCAGCAGAGGTGGGGGTGAGCAGTTCTTC. Protein sequence: CASRGGGEQFF.

The rearrangement links TRBV4-2 to TRBJ1-1, with TRBD1 as a possible D gene (6 bases). The CDR3 spans 15 residues. CDR1 LGHNA and CDR2 YNFKEQ come from the germline V gene. Deletions cut 4 bases from V and 0 bases from J, with 12 bases between. The CDR3 loop is CASSPGDIMNTEAFF. The CDR3 DNA reads as TGTGCCAGCAGCCCAGGGGACATCATGAACACTGAAGCTTTCTTT.

The chain uses TRBV20-1 and TRBJ1-5; D call uncertain. Germline V gene sequence: CDR1 DFQATT, CDR2 SNEGSKA (reference sequence). CDR3 length equals 12 residues. V lost 3 bases to trimming and J lost 8 bases, with 11 bases between them. The CDR3 nucleotides are TGCAGTGCTAGTAGTGCAAATGAGCCCCAGCATTTT. Its protein product is CSASSANEPQHF.

DNA for the CDR3: TGTGCCACCAGCAGAGAAGGAGGGACGGTACAAGAGACCCAGTACTTC. Amino acids: CATSREGGTVQETQYF. The chain employs TRBV15 and TRBJ2-5, with TRBD2 as a possible D gene (6 bases). This CDR3 comprises 16 residues. CDR1 is LNHNV, CDR2 YYDKDF, per germline (reference sequence). Trimming left V 0 bases short and J 2 bases short, with 13 bases between.

V gene TRBV27 combines with J gene TRBJ1-1; D uncertain. The length of the CDR3 is 14 residues. Per the germline V gene, CDR1 is MNHEY and CDR2 is SMNVEV (reference sequence). Trimming left V 6 bases short and J 1 base short, with 12 bases between. CDR3 protein: CASSSGLSNTEAFF. CDR3 in DNA: TGTGCCAGCAGCTCGGGGTTATCGAACACTGAAGCTTTCTTT.

The rearrangement uses TRBV9 and TRBJ2-5; 10 bases are shared with TRBD2. This CDR3 contains 16 residues. Germline loops: CDR1 SGDLS, CDR2 YYNGEE. V was clipped by 0 bases and J by 5 bases; unmatched bases: 7. The CDR3 loop reads CASSVVPSGRGETQYF. The CDR3 nucleotides are TGTGCCAGCAGCGTAGTCCCTAGCGGGAGAGGGGAGACCCAGTACTTC.

V usage is TRBV12-3 or TRBV12-4 and J usage is TRBJ1-1; TRBD1 matches at 8 bases. Trimming cost V 5 bases and J 1 base; bases outside gene matches: 6. The CDR3 spans 15 residues. DNA of the CDR3: TGTGCCAGCAGTCCCACCGGGACAGGGAACACTGAAGCTTTCTTT. It translates to CASSPTGTGNTEAFF.

The chain carries TRBV18 and TRBJ1-5, with D tentatively TRBD1 (6 bases). The germline CDR1 and CDR2 sequences are KGHSH and LQKENI. The CDR3 covers 15 residues. Between the trimmed V and J ends, which lost 3 bases and 2 bases, there was a span of 11 bases. CDR3 in amino acids: CASSPDRYGNQPQHF. The CDR3 DNA follows: TGTGCCAGCTCACCCGACAGGTACGGCAATCAGCCCCAGCATTTT.